The source of this T cell receptor (beta chain) is a study of graft-versus-host responses after intestinal transplantation (TCRdb year 2021). For the wider study: The transplants that recipients got were multivisceral, liver-intestinal, or isolated intestinal. After intestinal transplantation, graft-versus-host and host-versus-graft alloreactive T cell clones were followed in the graft, circulation and bone marrow using bulk TCR-beta CDR3 sequencing. The cohort enrolled around 23 intestinal transplant recipients including one retransplant, and 3 patients lacking pretransplant specimens were excluded. Alloreactive clones were identified by sequencing pre-transplant mixed lymphocyte reaction products and comparing these products with unstimulated pre-transplant donor and recipient T cells. Rather than being sequenced by the commercial service, samples from a few later patients were sequenced in-house on an Illumina MiSeq and processed with MiXCR. All recipients received anti-thymocyte globulin induction followed by maintenance tacrolimus and steroids for three to four years. A peak of at least 4% donor T cells among recipient peripheral blood mononuclear cells was the definition used for donor T cell macrochimerism. What the work shows at the level of the full study, not this receptor alone: GvH clones were detected in recipient bone marrow, and some appeared earlier in ileal mucosa or blood, consistent with an intestinal mucosal origin. High GvH to HvG T cell clonal ratios were observed in the allografts of patients with donor T cell macrochimerism. Peak levels of circulating GvH clones were associated with declines in HvG clones early after transplant. Conclusions were limited by the relatively low number and heterogeneity of intestinal transplant patients.

The library came from the immunoSEQ multiplex PCR assay. For most patients, genomic DNA was isolated with the Qiagen DNeasy Blood and Tissue Kit and sent frozen to Adaptive Biotechnologies for TCR sequencing. High-throughput TCR-beta CDR3 sequencing of genomic DNA from most patients was performed by Adaptive Biotechnologies. The paper's data handling went like this. TCR sequencing data were retrieved from Adaptive's ImmunoSEQ software for 18 patients, whereas three other patients were processed with MiXCR and VDJtools. To correct CD4 versus CD8 sorting errors, any sequence found in both subsets at a frequency ratio below 5:1 was removed. CDR3 nucleotide sequences shared between donor and recipient were removed because their origin could not be assigned. Alloreactive clones required at least 2-fold expansion over unstimulated cells and minimum CFSE-low frequency of 0.002% (template counts) or 0.001% (read counts). A clone was considered mappable if detected in the sequenced pre-transplant spleen, lymph node, or MLR CFSE-low populations of the donor or recipient. Cumulative frequency of alloreactive clones was calculated as a percentage of all sequences weighted by copy number. TCRdb stores this immuneACCESS table with in-frame sequences only. Part of the clones is absent; in the studies checked, under half of the shortfall reflects unresolved V genes, and no reason is known for the rest. V, J and clone size derive from that table, while D and trimming were established from the DNA sequence. This sample gives more than 100,000 clones in total; 80% to 95% of them show up just once. The ten largest account for more than 0.095% of the sample.

The time point label of this sample denotes: cells obtained before transplantation from donor or recipient. CD3+CD4+ and CD3+CD8+ populations were FACS-sorted from unstimulated pre-transplant donor and recipient cells taken from spleen or lymph nodes. With regard to this clone: Its antigen remains undetermined. No per-base quality is available; no much larger clone lies one base away.

V and J are trimmed by 4 bases and 1 base, and the gene matches miss 5 bases of the junction. The CDR1 and CDR2 encoded by the germline V gene are SQVTM and ANQGSEA. The CDR3 has 15 amino acids, counting the end cysteine and phenylalanine. Only the CDR3 DNA is retained, 45 bases long and in frame from the first base. The chain is assembled from TRBV29-1 and TRBJ2-3; 10 junctional bases match TRBD2. This clonotype was sampled from a human donor who received an intestinal transplant. The input for sequencing was unstimulated CD4+ T cells sorted from spleen or lymph node cells, taken before intestinal transplant. The nucleotide sequence is given as TGCAGCGTTGGCGGGACTAGCGATGGCACAGATACGCAGTATTTT. Its protein reads: CSVGGTSDGTDTQYF.